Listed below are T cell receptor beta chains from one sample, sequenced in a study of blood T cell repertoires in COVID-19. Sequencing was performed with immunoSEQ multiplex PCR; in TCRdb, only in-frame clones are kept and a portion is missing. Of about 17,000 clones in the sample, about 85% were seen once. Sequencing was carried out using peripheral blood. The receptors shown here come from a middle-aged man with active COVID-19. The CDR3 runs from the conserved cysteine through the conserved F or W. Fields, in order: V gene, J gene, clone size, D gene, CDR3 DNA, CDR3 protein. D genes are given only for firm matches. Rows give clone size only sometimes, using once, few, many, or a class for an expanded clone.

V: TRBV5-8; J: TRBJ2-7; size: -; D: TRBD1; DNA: TGTGCCAGCAGCTTAAGACAGGGGTTATTCGACGAGCAGTACTTC; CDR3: CASSLRQGLFDEQYF
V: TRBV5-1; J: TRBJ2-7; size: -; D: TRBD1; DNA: TGCGCCAGCAGCTTGGCTTCTAGGGACAGGGGCACCTACGAGCAGTACTTC; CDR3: CASSLASRDRGTYEQYF
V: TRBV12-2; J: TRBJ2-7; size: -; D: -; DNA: TGTGCAAGTCGCGCCCTGGGACTAGCGGGACTCTACGAGCAGTACTTC; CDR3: CASRALGLAGLYEQYF
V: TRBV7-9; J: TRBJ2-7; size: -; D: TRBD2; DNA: TGTGCCAGCAGCTTGGTGGTCTGGGGGAGGGCCTCCTACGAGCAGTACTTC; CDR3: CASSLVVWGRASYEQYF
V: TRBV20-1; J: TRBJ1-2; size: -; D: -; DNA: TGCAGTGCTCAGGGGTATGGCTACACCTTC; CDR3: CSAQGYGYTF
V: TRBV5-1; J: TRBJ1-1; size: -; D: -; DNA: TGCGCCAGCACTGTCGGGGGGGGGCGAGACACTGAAGCTTTCTTT; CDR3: CASTVGGGRDTEAFF
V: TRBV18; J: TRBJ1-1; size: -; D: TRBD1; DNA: TGTGCCAGCTCACCAACGACAGGGGCAGCTTTCTTT; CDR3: CASSPTTGAAFF
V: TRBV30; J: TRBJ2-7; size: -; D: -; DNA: TGTGCCTGGAGCCTCCCGGGGTCTAAGCCCTACGAGCAGTACTTC; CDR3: CAWSLPGSKPYEQYF
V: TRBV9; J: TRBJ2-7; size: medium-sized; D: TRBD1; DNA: TGTGCCAGCAGCGTAGATTGGCAGGGGGCACGAGGGGAGCAGTACTTC; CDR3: CASSVDWQGARGEQYF
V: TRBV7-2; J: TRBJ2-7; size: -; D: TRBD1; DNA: TGTGCCAGCAGCATTAGAGGGACAGGGACCTACGAGCAGTACTTC; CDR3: CASSIRGTGTYEQYF
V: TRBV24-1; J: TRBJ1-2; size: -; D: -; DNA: TGTGCCACCAGTGATTTGAGACAGACCTACACCTTC; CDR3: CATSDLRQTYTF
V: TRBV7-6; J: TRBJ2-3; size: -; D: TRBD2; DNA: TGTGCCAGCAGCTTAGAGCCTAGCGGGAGGACAGATACGCAGTATTTT; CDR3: CASSLEPSGRTDTQYF
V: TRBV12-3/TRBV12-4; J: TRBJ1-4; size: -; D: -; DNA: TGTGCCAGCAGGATGGGGGGGCCCGAAAAACTGTTTTTT; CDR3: CASRMGGPEKLFF
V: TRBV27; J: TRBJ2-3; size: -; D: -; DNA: TGTGCCAGCAGTTTATGGGGTCGGGGGGCGGATACGCAGTATTTT; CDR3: CASSLWGRGADTQYF